Following are 27 T cell receptor beta chains from one sample sequenced in a study of OX40 agonist ivuxolimab in advanced cancers. Sequencing was performed with immunoSEQ multiplex PCR; in TCRdb, only in-frame clones are kept and a portion is missing. The sample carries 71,000 or so clones, 86% recorded once. This material consisted of CD4+ or CD8+ T cells sorted from blood, taken in a trial of the OX40 agonist ivuxolimab. These receptors were taken from an adult with an advanced solid tumor such as melanoma, head and neck, liver or kidney cancer.

The chain uses TRBV20-1 and TRBJ2-7; the D is unclear. The CDR3 loop spans 11 amino acids. Trimming took 5 bases from V and 3 from J, leaving 8 bases between them. From germline, CDR1 is DFQATT and CDR2 SNEGSKA (reference sequence). The CDR3 protein is CSAHQDYEQYF. CDR3 nucleotide sequence: TGCAGTGCTCACCAAGACTACGAGCAGTACTTC.

The rearrangement joins TRBV11-2 to TRBJ2-1; 7 nucleotides line up with TRBD2. The CDR3 length is 15 residues. Looked up from germline, CDR1 is SGHAT and CDR2 is FQNNGV. V trimming: 2 bases; J trimming: 4 bases; junction bases outside the gene matches: 5. CDR3 coding DNA: TGTGCCAGCAGCTTACCTAGCGGAGAATACAATGAGCAGTTCTTC. Protein: CASSLPSGEYNEQFF.

This clone occurred once. This sequence joins TRBV6-1 and TRBJ2-2; maybe TRBD1 (6 bases). Trimming shortened V by 7 bases and J by 1 base, and 10 bases separated the two germline ends. The CDR3 extends over 14 amino acids. Germline V lookup: CDR1 MNHNS, CDR2 SASEGT. The CDR3: CASTGTMNTGELFF. The CDR3 bases are TGTGCCAGCACCGGGACAATGAACACCGGGGAGCTGTTTTTT.

The gene calls are TRBV18 and TRBJ2-7, with 7 bases aligning to TRBD1. From germline, CDR1 is KGHSH and CDR2 LQKENI. V lost 5 bases to trimming and J lost 1 base; unmatched junction nucleotides: 11. The CDR3 is 16 amino acids. CDR3 bases: TGTGCCAGCTCATTACAAAACAGGGGAAGGTCCTACGAGCAGTACTTC. This codes for CASSLQNRGRSYEQYF.

The rearrangement joins TRBV7-2 to TRBJ1-5; no definite D call. Germline V CDR1 and CDR2: SGHTA, FQGNSA. This CDR3 spans 16 amino acids. V was cut by 5 bases and J by 1 base, with 15 bases left in between. The CDR3 bases are TGTGCCAGCAGCCAGCTTGGGCCCTGGAGCAATCAGCCCCAGCATTTT. The encoded protein is CASSQLGPWSNQPQHF.

The chain couples TRBV18 to TRBJ1-5; 8 bases are a match to TRBD1. The CDR3 extends over 15 amino acids. Germline V lookup: CDR1 KGHSH, CDR2 LQKENI. V was clipped by 3 bases and J by 6 bases; unmatched bases: 7. This chain's CDR3 is CASSPSSGGPQPQHF. CDR3 in DNA: TGTGCCAGCTCACCTTCTTCAGGGGGCCCTCAGCCCCAGCATTTT.

The chain employs TRBV6-5 and TRBJ2-3, with no clear D. This CDR3 region has 13 residues. Germline CDR1 reads MNHEY; CDR2 reads SVGAGI. The germline V and J ends were trimmed by 4 bases and 4 bases, with 9 bases remaining between them. In DNA form, the CDR3 reads TGTGCCAGCAGTTCCGTTGGTCCAGATACGCAGTATTTT. It codes for CASSSVGPDTQYF.

The chain joins TRBV2 to TRBJ2-7; 8 nucleotides line up with TRBD1. The CDR3 spans 14 residues. The trim removed 8 bases at V and 7 bases at J, leaving 13 bases unmatched. The germline CDR1 and CDR2 sequences are SNHLY and FYNNEI. The CDR3 here is CASYKDRALREQYF. In DNA, the CDR3 is TGTGCCAGCTACAAGGACAGGGCCTTGCGTGAGCAGTACTTC. Together with reference TRBV2 and TRBJ2-7, the CDR3 gives the full variable domain: EPEVTQTPSHQVTQMGQEVILRCVPISNHLYFYWYRQILGQKVEFLVSFYNNEISEKSEIFDDQFSVERPDGSNFTLKIRSTKLEDSAMYFCASYKDRALREQYFGPGTRLTVT.

The V gene is TRBV7-8, the J gene TRBJ1-5; no clear D. Germline assignment: CDR1 SGHVS and CDR2 FQNEAQ. Between the trimmed V and J ends, which lost 4 bases and 4 bases, there was a span of 14 bases. The CDR3 covers 15 residues. CDR3 sequence reads: CASSSTYVENQPQHF. The CDR3 region has the DNA TGTGCCAGCAGCTCAACCTACGTGGAGAATCAGCCCCAGCATTTT.

The chain uses TRBV6-1 and TRBJ2-7, with D tentatively TRBD1 (5 bases). Germline CDR1 is MNHNS and CDR2 is SASEGT. This CDR3 is built from 15 residues. Trimming left V 8 bases short and J 4 bases short, with 21 bases between. CDR3: CASCVQARSAYEQYF. Here the CDR3 DNA reads TGTGCCAGCTGCGTACAGGCACGGTCCGCTTACGAGCAGTACTTC.

About this clone itself: This CDR3 is also generated by other DNA sequences in the sample. Written as DNA, the CDR3 is TGTGCCAGCAGCTTGGGACTAGCCTACGAGCAGTACTTC. As protein: CASSLGLAYEQYF. This sequence joins TRBV7-9 and TRBJ2-7; 8 nucleotides align to TRBD2. CDR1 is SEHNR, CDR2 FQNEAQ, per germline (reference sequence). The length of the CDR3 is 13 residues. V shed 3 bases and J 2 bases; nucleotides not matched to a gene: 0.

The genes are TRBV18 and TRBJ2-1, with D tentatively TRBD1 (6 bases). Germline values: CDR1 KGHSH, CDR2 LQKENI. V was trimmed by 3 bases and J by 0 bases, leaving 12 bases between them. This CDR3 has 16 residues. This CDR3 reads CASSPRGGISYNEQFF. The CDR3, as DNA: TGTGCCAGCTCACCCCGAGGGGGAATCTCCTACAATGAGCAGTTCTTC.

This chain uses TRBV6-1 with TRBJ1-2, with 9 positions matching TRBD1. Germline loops: CDR1 MNHNS, CDR2 SASEGT. Trimming took 7 bases from V and 4 from J; bases not matched to a gene: 7. The CDR3 runs to 14 residues. As DNA, the CDR3 is TGTGCCAGCAACCCGGGACAGGGAGTCTATGGCTACACCTTC. Amino acids: CASNPGQGVYGYTF.

The chain joins TRBV28 to TRBJ2-5; D might be TRBD1 (5 bases). CDR1 and CDR2 (germline): MDHEN, SYDVKM. The germline V and J ends were trimmed by 3 bases and 5 bases, with 13 bases remaining between them. This CDR3 has 14 amino acids. The CDR3 sequence is CASSFGREVETQYF. CDR3 DNA sequence: TGTGCCAGCAGTTTTGGCAGGGAAGTGGAGACCCAGTACTTC.

The chain employs TRBV28 and TRBJ2-3; D gene uncertain. This CDR3 contains 12 residues. The germline V and J ends were trimmed by 4 bases and 1 base, with 3 bases remaining between them. Germline assignment: CDR1 MDHEN and CDR2 SYDVKM. The CDR3 DNA reads TGTGCCAGCAGTTCGGGCACAGATACGCAGTATTTT. It yields the protein CASSSGTDTQYF.

CDR3 loop: CASESAGANNEQFF. Here the CDR3 DNA reads TGTGCCAGTGAGTCGGCGGGGGCCAACAATGAGCAGTTCTTC. The J gene is TRBJ2-1, the V gene TRBV27; possibly TRBD2 for D (7 bases). The CDR3 totals 14 residues. Trimming removed 9 bases at V and 5 bases at J, with 17 bases between. The germline CDR1 and CDR2 sequences are MNHEY and SMNVEV (reference sequence).

The V gene is TRBV14, the J gene TRBJ2-1; 8 bases match TRBD2. The CDR3 totals 17 residues. V shed 0 bases, J shed 2 bases, and the junction held 6 bases outside the gene matches. Germline V gene data show CDR1 as SGHDN and CDR2 as FVKESK. CDR3 loop: CASSQDLAGGPYNEQFF. The CDR3 nucleotides read TGTGCCAGCAGCCAAGATCTCGCGGGAGGACCCTACAATGAGCAGTTCTTC. Variable domain in full (rest from reference TRBV14 and TRBJ2-1): EAGVTQFPSHSVIEKGQTVTLRCDPISGHDNLYWYRRVMGKEIKFLLHFVKESKQDESGMPNNRFLAERTGGTYSTLKVQPAELEDSGVYFCASSQDLAGGPYNEQFFGPGTRLTVL.

This chain joins TRBV19 and TRBJ2-3, with 8 bases aligning to TRBD2. There are 14 residues in the CDR3. Germline lookup yields CDR1 LNHDA and CDR2 SQIVND (reference sequence). Trimming took 2 bases from V and 4 from J; bases not matched to a gene: 2. Here the CDR3 DNA reads TGTGCCAGTAGTATAAGCGGGAGACCAGATACGCAGTATTTT. It yields the protein CASSISGRPDTQYF.

In its sample, this clone was seen a few times. The chain uses TRBV27 and TRBJ2-7; TRBD1 might be the D (5 bases). V lost 5 bases and J lost 2, with 13 bases in between. The CDR3 length is 14 residues. CDR1 is MNHEY, CDR2 SMNVEV, per germline (reference sequence). The CDR3 sequence is CASSPTRAAYEQYF. The CDR3, as DNA: TGTGCCAGCAGTCCAACCAGGGCGGCCTACGAGCAGTACTTC.

This clone was seen just once. The CDR3: CASSEGLSYTQYF. In DNA form, the CDR3 reads TGTGCCAGCAGTGAAGGCCTTAGTTATACGCAGTATTTT. V usage is TRBV2 and J usage is TRBJ2-3; no clear D gene. Trimming stripped 1 base from V and 7 bases from J, with 9 bases between. The CDR3 runs 13 residues. Germline CDR1 reads SNHLY; CDR2 reads FYNNEI. Supplemented by reference TRBV2 and TRBJ2-3, the full variable domain reads EPEVTQTPSHQVTQMGQEVILRCVPISNHLYFYWYRQILGQKVEFLVSFYNNEISEKSEIFDDQFSVERPDGSNFTLKIRSTKLEDSAMYFCASSEGLSYTQYFGPGTRLTVL.

This chain joins TRBV2 and TRBJ1-1, with 7 nucleotides matching TRBD1. CDR1 SNHLY and CDR2 FYNNEI come from the germline V gene. The V and J ends lost 6 bases and 0 bases, in that order; junction bases with no gene match: 4. The CDR3 is 14 residues long. CDR3 DNA: TGTGCCAGCAGCCCACAGGGGTTGAACACTGAAGCTTTCTTT. This encodes CASSPQGLNTEAFF.

The chain uses TRBV7-3 and TRBJ2-1; 10 bases are a match to TRBD2. CDR1 and CDR2 (germline): SGHTA, FQGTGA. This CDR3 region has 16 residues. V lost 4 bases, J lost 5 bases, and 8 bases stayed unmatched. The DNA of the CDR3 is TGTGCCAGCAGCTCCCTTGGGCTAGCGGGAGACAATGAGCAGTTCTTC. This gives the protein CASSSLGLAGDNEQFF.

V is TRBV5-6 and J is TRBJ2-6; D gene uncertain. V lost 0 bases, J lost 2 bases, and 6 bases lay in between. Germline assignment: CDR1 SGHDT and CDR2 YYEEEE. The CDR3 length is 15 residues. The CDR3 region is CASSLAGTGANVLTF. CDR3 sequence (DNA): TGTGCCAGCAGCTTGGCTGGAACTGGGGCCAACGTCCTGACTTTC.

The V gene is TRBV7-3, the J gene TRBJ2-1, with a tentative D call TRBD2 (6 bases). The CDR3 is made up of 13 amino acids. Germline CDR1 is SGHTA and CDR2 is FQGTGA. Trimming left V 6 bases short and J 3 bases short, with 9 bases between. The CDR3 bases are TGTGCCAGCAGTCGGGAGAACTACAATGAGCAGTTCTTC. Translation gives CASSRENYNEQFF.

This chain connects TRBV7-3 to TRBJ2-1, with 10 bases that match TRBD2. Germline V gene lookup returns CDR1 SGHTA and CDR2 FQGTGA. The V gene end was trimmed by 4 bases and the J gene end by 7 bases; junction bases not matched to a gene: 7. The CDR3 runs 15 residues. CDR3: CASSSALAGVNEQFF. For the CDR3, the DNA is TGTGCCAGCAGCTCCGCGCTAGCGGGAGTTAATGAGCAGTTCTTC.

The chain combines TRBV11-2 with TRBJ1-4; D is ambiguous. Deletions cut 5 bases from V and 3 bases from J, with 10 bases between. This CDR3 is 14 amino acids long. Germline assignment: CDR1 SGHAT and CDR2 FQNNGV. CDR3 coding DNA: TGTGCCAGCAGCCCTGGGATTCCTAATGAAAAACTGTTTTTT. The encoded protein is CASSPGIPNEKLFF.

This rearrangement joins TRBV5-1 to TRBJ2-2; TRBD1 aligns across 9 bases. The germline gives CDR1 SGHRS, CDR2 YFSETQ. The CDR3 runs 15 residues. Trimming took 3 bases from V and 5 from J; bases not matched to a gene: 5. The CDR3 loop reads CASSSPGQGTGELFF. CDR3 nucleotides: TGCGCCAGCAGCTCACCGGGACAGGGAACCGGGGAGCTGTTTTTT.